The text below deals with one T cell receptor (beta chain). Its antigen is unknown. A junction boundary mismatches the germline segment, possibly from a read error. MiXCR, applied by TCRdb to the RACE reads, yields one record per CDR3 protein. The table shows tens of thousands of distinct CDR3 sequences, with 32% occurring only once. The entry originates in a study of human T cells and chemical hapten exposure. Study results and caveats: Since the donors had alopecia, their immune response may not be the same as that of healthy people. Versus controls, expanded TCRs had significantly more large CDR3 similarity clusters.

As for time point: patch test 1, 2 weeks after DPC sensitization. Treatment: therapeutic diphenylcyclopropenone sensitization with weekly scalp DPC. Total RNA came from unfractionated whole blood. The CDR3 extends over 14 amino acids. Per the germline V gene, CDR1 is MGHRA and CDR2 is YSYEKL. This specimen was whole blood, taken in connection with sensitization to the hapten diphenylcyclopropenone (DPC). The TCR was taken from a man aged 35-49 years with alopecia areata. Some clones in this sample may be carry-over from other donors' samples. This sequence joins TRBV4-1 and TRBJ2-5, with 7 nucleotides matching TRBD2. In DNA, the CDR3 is TGCGCCAGCAGCCAAGATCTAAGCGGGACCAATCATAACTTC. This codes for CASSQDLSGTNHNF.